The rows below give T cell receptor beta chains drawn from one sample of a study of T cell repertoires in cytomegalovirus infection. TCRdb itself ran the reads through MiXCR, one entry per CDR3 protein. The sample lists about 530,000 distinct CDR3 sequences; around 27% were seen once. The sample consisted of PBMCs. The receptors were sampled from a human donor in good health (CMV status not recorded). Some clones in this sample may be carry-over from other donors' samples. Each CDR3 is given with its conserved first and last residue.

CDR3: CASSSLQGLAGSYNEQFF; V: TRBV7-2; J: TRBJ2-1
CDR3: CASSLTRFSGEQFF; V: TRBV7-3; J: TRBJ2-1
CDR3: CASSSILAGAYNEQFF; V: TRBV7-9; J: TRBJ2-1
CDR3: CASSARAAAYEQYF; V: TRBV7-9; J: TRBJ2-7
CDR3: CASSWTSGSTNEQFF; V: TRBV7-2; J: TRBJ2-1
CDR3: CAHRGLSTNEKLFF; V: TRBV28; J: TRBJ1-4
CDR3: CASGGGGSGSSPGFF; V: TRBV6-5; J: TRBJ2-1
CDR3: CASSFTGGGTQYF; V: TRBV7-2; J: TRBJ2-5
CDR3: CASSMGLAGSLPQFF; V: TRBV19; J: TRBJ2-1
CDR3: CATSRPSQGDGTEAFF; V: TRBV15; J: TRBJ1-1
CDR3: CASSLGDRGHEQFF; V: TRBV7-9; J: TRBJ2-1
CDR3: CASSPSGENTQYF; V: TRBV7-6; J: TRBJ2-3
CDR3: CASSFPGLAGKEEQFF; V: TRBV12-3/TRBV12-4; J: TRBJ2-1
CDR3: CASSSQRRTDTQYF; V: TRBV7-9; J: TRBJ2-3
CDR3: CASTPLAGTAGTEAFF; V: TRBV6-1; J: TRBJ1-1
CDR3: CASSFRQGGNTEAFF; V: TRBV11-2; J: TRBJ1-1
CDR3: CASSSHDSTYEQYF; V: TRBV19; J: TRBJ2-7
CDR3: CASSLPPMNTEAFF; V: TRBV11-3; J: TRBJ1-1
CDR3: CASSFWGLNSPLHF; V: TRBV7-2; J: TRBJ1-6
CDR3: CSQVRLAGGYNEQFF; V: TRBV29-1; J: TRBJ2-1
CDR3: CASSITARGYNQPQHF; V: TRBV19; J: TRBJ1-5
CDR3: CASSYSENSPLHF; V: TRBV6-5; J: TRBJ1-6
CDR3: CASTPPLGQGITEAFF; V: TRBV5-6; J: TRBJ1-1
CDR3: CASGTGQSGGYTF; V: TRBV4-1; J: TRBJ1-2